What follows are 26 T cell receptor beta chains derived from one specimen sequenced in a study of CD8+ T cells in alopecia areata. cDNA reverse transcribed from extracted RNA served as the sequencing template. Assay used: immunoSEQ multiplex PCR; TCRdb lists only in-frame clones, some missing. The sample gives about 64,000 clones, around 45% of which show up once; 20% is in the top ten. Sample treatment: oral pan-JAK inhibitor, 5-10 mg twice daily. The input for sequencing was CD8+ T cells sorted from blood, taken at approximately week 37, from a patient treated with tofacitinib. These TCRs come from a human donor with alopecia areata.

This clone was detected only a few times. This rearrangement joins TRBV11-2 to TRBJ2-7, with TRBD1 matching over 9 bases. The CDR3 is made up of 17 amino acids. J lost 0 bases, V lost 6 bases, and 12 bases had no gene match. Germline V CDR1 and CDR2: SGHAT, FQNNGV. CDR3 protein: CASRPTGTGFASYEQYF. The CDR3 bases are TGTGCCAGCAGACCTACCGGGACAGGGTTCGCCTCCTACGAGCAGTACTTC.

This clone was seen a few times. CDR3 coding DNA: TGCGCCAGCAGCCAAGATATAACGGGAGGTGGGGCCAACGTCCTGACTTTC. Amino acids: CASSQDITGGGANVLTF. The rearrangement links TRBV4-3 to TRBJ2-6; 7 positions match TRBD2. V trimming: 0 bases; J trimming: 3 bases; junction bases outside the gene matches: 5. Germline V gene data show CDR1 as LGHNA and CDR2 as YSLEER. This CDR3 is 17 amino acids long.

The V and J genes are TRBV28 and TRBJ2-2; TRBD1 aligns across 7 bases. Losses at the gene ends were 7 bases for V and 5 bases for J; bases not matched to a gene: 7. The CDR3 loop spans 14 amino acids. From germline, CDR1 is MDHEN and CDR2 SYDVKM. CDR3 loop: CASIKGAYTGELFF. As DNA, the CDR3 is TGTGCCAGCATTAAGGGGGCCTATACCGGGGAGCTGTTTTTT.

Details on this clone: This specimen includes other DNA sequences encoding the same CDR3. CDR3 protein: CASSLGVDQPQHF. DNA of the CDR3: TGTGCCAGCAGCTTAGGTGTGGATCAGCCCCAGCATTTT. This chain connects TRBV7-9 to TRBJ1-5; the D is unclear. This CDR3 is built from 13 residues. Germline CDR1 is SEHNR and CDR2 is FQNEAQ (reference sequence). Trimming took 1 base from V and 5 from J, leaving 6 bases between them.

The chain carries TRBV9 and TRBJ2-2; D is unresolved. The V end lost 3 bases, the J end lost 0 bases, and 3 bases lay between the germline ends. Germline V gene sequence: CDR1 SGDLS, CDR2 YYNGEE. This CDR3 region has 13 residues. Written as DNA, the CDR3 is TGTGCCAGCAGCGCCCCGAACACCGGGGAGCTGTTTTTT. This sequence encodes CASSAPNTGELFF.

The chain carries TRBV27 and TRBJ1-1, with TRBD1 matching 9 bases. J gave up 2 bases and V 5 bases, and 6 bases lay outside the gene matches. CDR1 and CDR2 from the germline V gene are MNHEY and SMNVEV (reference sequence). The CDR3 is 15 amino acids. DNA of the CDR3: TGTGCCAGCAGTCCCGCGGGACAGGGAAACACTGAAGCTTTCTTT. Residues: CASSPAGQGNTEAFF.

CDR3 nucleotide sequence: TGCAGCGTTGTGGGTCCGGTGGTCTCCGGGGGAACTGAAGCTTTCTTT. This translates into CSVVGPVVSGGTEAFF. The chain couples TRBV29-1 to TRBJ1-1; a possible D gene is TRBD1 (5 bases). The germline CDR1 and CDR2 sequences are SQVTM and ANQGSEA. V lost 4 bases, J lost 5 bases, and 23 bases lay in between. The CDR3 extends over 16 amino acids.

This clone is a singleton in its sample. The chain recombines TRBV6-5 with TRBJ2-5; D is undetermined. The CDR3 has 12 residues. V dropped 5 bases and J dropped 7 bases, with 11 bases sitting between them. The germline V gene encodes CDR1 MNHEY and CDR2 SVGAGI. The CDR3 DNA is TGTGCCAGCAGTGAAGCCCTCGGGACCCAGTACTTC. Its translation: CASSEALGTQYF.

This rearrangement joins TRBV27 to TRBJ1-5; D is ambiguous. Germline V lookup: CDR1 MNHEY, CDR2 SMNVEV (reference sequence). Trimming took off 5 bases at V and 3 bases at J, with 8 bases between the two ends. CDR3 size: 13 residues. Here the CDR3 DNA reads TGTGCCAGCAGTCACGATTTCAATCAGCCCCAGCATTTT. It is translated as CASSHDFNQPQHF.

This clone was detected a few times. The J gene is TRBJ1-4, the V gene TRBV4-1; D is uncertain. Germline CDR1 is MGHRA and CDR2 is YSYEKL. This CDR3 is built from 13 residues. Trimming stripped 1 base from V and 8 bases from J, with 8 bases between. The CDR3 DNA reads as TGCGCCAGCAGCCAAGTATTGAAAGAAAAACTGTTTTTT. This codes for CASSQVLKEKLFF.

The chain has TRBV27 and TRBJ1-5; no definite D call. There are 10 residues in the CDR3. Trimming shortened V by 3 bases and J by 9 bases, and 3 bases separated the two germline ends. CDR1 is MNHEY and CDR2 is SMNVEV in the germline V gene (reference sequence). The CDR3 nucleotides read TGTGCCAGCAGTTTTCCGCCCCAGCATTTT. Translated: CASSFPPQHF.

This clone came up once. The rearrangement uses TRBV7-9 and TRBJ1-2; tentatively, D is TRBD1 (6 bases). Germline assignment: CDR1 SEHNR and CDR2 FQNEAQ (reference sequence). The CDR3 has 14 residues. V lost 5 bases, J lost 2 bases, and 12 bases lay in between. CDR3 in DNA: TGTGCCAGCAGCCAAACGGGGGCGAACTATGGCTACACCTTC. Translation gives CASSQTGANYGYTF.

The chain combines TRBV11-2 with TRBJ2-1; D is unresolved. Germline V CDR1 and CDR2: SGHAT, FQNNGV. V lost 2 bases, J lost 5 bases, and 7 bases lay in between. CDR3 length: 13 amino acids. The CDR3 nucleotides are TGTGCCAGCAGCTTAAACCGTAACAATGAGCAGTTCTTC. Its translation is CASSLNRNNEQFF.

DNA of the CDR3: TGCAGCGTCGAGGACCTCGCCGTCAATGAGCAGTTCTTC. This sequence encodes CSVEDLAVNEQFF. V gene TRBV29-1 combines with J gene TRBJ2-1; no firm D call. The V end lost 6 bases, the J end lost 6 bases, and 15 bases lay between the germline ends. Per germline, CDR1 SQVTM and CDR2 ANQGSEA. The CDR3 covers 13 residues.

The chain recombines TRBV28 with TRBJ2-5; D might be TRBD1 or TRBD2, each matching 5 bases. Germline CDR1 MDHEN, CDR2 SYDVKM. The CDR3 is 12 residues long. V lost 6 bases to trimming and J lost 5 bases, with 10 bases between them. The CDR3 nucleotides are TGTGCCAGCAGACGGGGCTTTGAGACCCAGTACTTC. It translates to CASRRGFETQYF.

CDR3 amino acids: CASSMGSQPQHF. DNA of the CDR3: TGTGCCAGCAGCATGGGGAGTCAGCCCCAGCATTTT. The chain is built from TRBV7-9 and TRBJ1-5; unclear D gene. The CDR3 has 12 residues. The germline CDR1 and CDR2 sequences are SEHNR and FQNEAQ (reference sequence). Trimming removed 5 bases at V and 6 bases at J, with 8 bases between.

This rearrangement joins TRBV29-1 to TRBJ2-4, with D unclear. This CDR3 region has 14 residues. Looked up from germline, CDR1 is SQVTM and CDR2 is ANQGSEA. Trimming pared 4 bases from V and 0 bases from J, leaving 10 bases between. The CDR3 spells CSVVGAIAKNIQYF. The DNA for the CDR3 is TGCAGCGTTGTTGGCGCGATAGCCAAAAACATTCAGTACTTC.

J is TRBJ2-1 and V is TRBV29-1; D ambiguous. Trimming left V 2 bases short and J 4 bases short, with 15 bases between. Germline values: CDR1 SQVTM, CDR2 ANQGSEA. This CDR3 region has 15 residues. CDR3 sequence (DNA): TGCAGCGTTGAAAAAATGGGGTGGGCTTACAATGAGCAGTTCTTC. This translates into CSVEKMGWAYNEQFF.

This clone has only a few counts. The V and J genes are TRBV29-1 and TRBJ2-7; TRBD2 agrees at 7 bases. This CDR3 spans 13 amino acids. Germline V CDR1 and CDR2: SQVTM, ANQGSEA. V dropped 7 bases and J dropped 1; count of bases not matched to a gene: 7. The CDR3 sequence is CSGIAGPSYEQYF. DNA of the CDR3: TGCAGCGGAATAGCGGGTCCGTCCTACGAGCAGTACTTC.

A few counts support this clone. This chain connects TRBV4-2 to TRBJ1-2, with unresolved D. This CDR3 is 17 amino acids long. Germline loops: CDR1 LGHNA, CDR2 YNFKEQ. Trimming removed 0 bases from V and 0 bases from J, with 14 bases in between. DNA for the CDR3: TGTGCCAGCAGCCAAGATCTTGAGAGTTTAGCTAACTATGGCTACACCTTC. As protein: CASSQDLESLANYGYTF.

The DNA of the CDR3 is TGCAGCGTTGAAGAAGGGACAGGGGACTACGAGCAGTACTTC. Translated, it gives CSVEEGTGDYEQYF. The genes are TRBV29-1 and TRBJ2-7; 10 bases map to TRBD1. The V and J ends lost 0 bases and 3 bases, in that order; junction bases with no gene match: 2. The CDR3 is 14 residues long. Germline CDR1 and CDR2: SQVTM and ANQGSEA.

A single count supports this clone. The chain couples TRBV30 to TRBJ2-1; 11 bases are shared with TRBD1. The CDR3 totals 15 residues. Losses at the gene ends were 2 bases for V and 6 bases for J; bases not matched to a gene: 6. Germline V gives CDR1 GTSNPN, CDR2 SVGIG (reference sequence). The chain's CDR3 is CAWSSGTGGPNEQFF. CDR3 nucleotides: TGTGCCTGGAGTTCCGGGACAGGGGGTCCCAATGAGCAGTTCTTC.

In DNA, the CDR3 is TGTGCCAGCAGCTTAGGACAGGGGTCTACCGGGGAGCTGTTTTTT. Protein: CASSLGQGSTGELFF. The J gene is TRBJ2-2, the V gene TRBV7-6; TRBD1 aligns across 8 bases. The CDR3 is 15 residues long. CDR1 is SGHVS, CDR2 FNYEAQ, per germline. The junction had 3 bases not matched to a gene; V was cut back by 1 base and J by 5 bases.

There are a few counts of this clone. The chain couples TRBV7-9 to TRBJ1-1, with D unresolved. The CDR3 runs to 14 residues. Trimming took 5 bases from V and 1 from J, leaving 11 bases between them. Germline V lookup: CDR1 SEHNR, CDR2 FQNEAQ (reference sequence). The CDR3 loop is CASSPSATNTEAFF. CDR3 sequence (DNA): TGTGCCAGCAGCCCGAGCGCAACGAACACTGAAGCTTTCTTT.

V gene TRBV19 combines with J gene TRBJ1-2; TRBD1 aligns across 10 bases. Per germline, CDR1 LNHDA and CDR2 SQIVND (reference sequence). The CDR3 extends over 15 amino acids. J lost 3 bases, V lost 5 bases, and 6 bases had no gene match. This chain's CDR3 is CASSSPGTGDYGYTF. The CDR3 region has the DNA TGTGCCAGTAGTTCGCCAGGGACAGGGGACTATGGCTACACCTTC. Combining the CDR3 with reference TRBV19 and TRBJ1-2 gives the whole variable domain DGGITQSPKYLFRKEGQNVTLSCEQNLNHDAMYWYRQDPGQGLRLIYYSQIVNDFQKGDIAEGYSVSREKKESFPLTVTSAQKNPTAFYLCASSSPGTGDYGYTFGSGTRLTVV.

This clone has only a few counts. This rearrangement joins TRBV7-9 to TRBJ2-6; D uncertain. The ends were cut back, 3 bases at V and 0 bases at J, with 9 bases in the middle. Germline CDR1 reads SEHNR; CDR2 reads FQNEAQ (reference sequence). The CDR3 has 16 amino acids. CDR3 sequence (DNA): TGTGCCAGCAGCTTCCCGGGTTCCTCTGGGGCCAACGTCCTGACTTTC. Translating it yields CASSFPGSSGANVLTF.